This T cell receptor beta chain came from a study of technical replicates of blood from a handful of donors. This CDR3 spans 16 amino acids. Per germline, CDR1 SGDLS and CDR2 YYNGEE. The V and J ends lost 4 bases and 0 bases, in that order; junction bases with no gene match: 7. Sequenced by immunoSEQ multiplex PCR; TCRdb stores in-frame clones only, minus some. Of about 80,000 clones in the sample, around nine tenths were seen once. This clone was observed once. Source material: T cells isolated from PBMCs. V is TRBV9 and J is TRBJ2-3, with 8 bases fitting TRBD2. The source is a human donor in good health. CDR3 sequence reads: CASSSTSGGSTDTQYF. The CDR3 nucleotides read TGTGCCAGCAGCTCAACAAGCGGGGGAAGCACAGATACGCAGTATTTT. The entire variable domain, with the rest obtained from reference TRBV9 and TRBJ2-3, is as follows: DSGVTQTPKHLITATGQRVTLRCSPRSGDLSVYWYQQSLDQGLQFLIQYYNGEERAKGNILERFSAQQFPDLHSELNLSSLELGDSALYFCASSSTSGGSTDTQYFGPGTRLTVL.